Listed below are T cell receptor beta chains from one sample, sequenced in a study of OX40 agonist ivuxolimab in advanced cancers. TCRdb's table, derived via immunoSEQ multiplex PCR, lists solely in-frame clones and lacks some. The data contain about 99,000 clones, more than 95% of them singletons. The material sequenced was CD4+ or CD8+ T cells sorted from blood, taken in a trial of the OX40 agonist ivuxolimab. The receptors were sampled from an adult with an advanced solid tumor such as melanoma, head and neck, liver or kidney cancer. CDR3s include the opening cysteine and the closing phenylalanine or tryptophan. The order of the fields is J gene, D gene, clone size, V gene, CDR3 protein, CDR3 DNA. D genes are given only for firm matches. Some rows have no size entry. The others give once, few or many, or a class for an expanded clone.

J gene: TRBJ1-3; D gene: .; clone size: .; V gene: TRBV18; CDR3 protein: CASSPRVDRNTIYF; CDR3 DNA: TGTGCCAGCTCACCACGGGTGGATCGAAACACCATATATTTT
J gene: TRBJ1-2; D gene: .; clone size: .; V gene: TRBV7-9; CDR3 protein: CASTLIGEHGYTF; CDR3 DNA: TGTGCCAGCACCCTCATTGGGGAGCATGGCTACACCTTC
J gene: TRBJ1-1; D gene: .; clone size: once; V gene: TRBV27; CDR3 protein: CASSPLVNTEAFF; CDR3 DNA: TGTGCCAGCAGTCCTCTCGTGAACACTGAAGCTTTCTTT
J gene: TRBJ2-7; D gene: TRBD1; clone size: .; V gene: TRBV7-2; CDR3 protein: CASSYTRTGAYEQYF; CDR3 DNA: TGTGCCAGCAGCTATACAAGGACAGGGGCCTACGAGCAGTACTTC
J gene: TRBJ2-4; D gene: TRBD2; clone size: once; V gene: TRBV23-1; CDR3 protein: CASSRHRGEGTFQYF; CDR3 DNA: TGCGCCAGCAGTCGCCACCGAGGGGAGGGAACTTTTCAGTACTTC
J gene: TRBJ2-6; D gene: TRBD2; clone size: once; V gene: TRBV7-9; CDR3 protein: CASSAGTSGRLSGANVLTF; CDR3 DNA: TGTGCCAGCAGCGCCGGGACTAGCGGTCGACTCTCTGGGGCCAACGTCCTGACTTTC
J gene: TRBJ1-3; D gene: .; clone size: .; V gene: TRBV7-9; CDR3 protein: CASSLETGGPAGNTIYF; CDR3 DNA: TGTGCCAGCAGCTTAGAGACGGGCGGTCCGGCTGGAAACACCATATATTTT
J gene: TRBJ2-3; D gene: .; clone size: .; V gene: TRBV7-2; CDR3 protein: CASSFTSSDTQYF; CDR3 DNA: TGTGCCAGCAGCTTCACTAGCAGCGATACGCAGTATTTT
J gene: TRBJ1-5; D gene: .; clone size: .; V gene: TRBV2; CDR3 protein: CASMDPRVGQPQHF; CDR3 DNA: TGTGCCAGCATGGATCCCCGAGTGGGTCAGCCCCAGCATTTT
J gene: TRBJ2-3; D gene: .; clone size: .; V gene: TRBV30; CDR3 protein: CAWSWGDTDTQYF; CDR3 DNA: TGTGCCTGGAGTTGGGGGGACACAGATACGCAGTATTTT
J gene: TRBJ2-5; D gene: .; clone size: .; V gene: TRBV27; CDR3 protein: CASSPDRSQETQYF; CDR3 DNA: TGTGCCAGCAGTCCCGACAGGAGCCAAGAGACCCAGTACTTC
J gene: TRBJ2-4; D gene: TRBD2; clone size: .; V gene: TRBV30; CDR3 protein: CAWSPIGRRLNMTKNIQYF; CDR3 DNA: TGTGCCTGGAGTCCCATCGGGAGGCGGCTAAACATGACCAAAAACATTCAGTACTTC
J gene: TRBJ2-3; D gene: .; clone size: .; V gene: TRBV27; CDR3 protein: CASSLWQGTDTQYF; CDR3 DNA: TGTGCCAGCAGTTTATGGCAGGGCACAGATACGCAGTATTTT
J gene: TRBJ2-2; D gene: TRBD2; clone size: .; V gene: TRBV27; CDR3 protein: CASSLSASGITGELFF; CDR3 DNA: TGTGCCAGCAGTTTATCGGCTAGCGGGATCACCGGGGAGCTGTTTTTT
J gene: TRBJ2-7; D gene: .; clone size: .; V gene: TRBV5-1; CDR3 protein: CASSSSRGGREQYF; CDR3 DNA: TGCGCCAGCAGTTCCAGCCGTGGGGGTCGCGAGCAGTACTTC
J gene: TRBJ1-2; D gene: TRBD1; clone size: .; V gene: TRBV7-2; CDR3 protein: CASSFRVLGQGDYGYTF; CDR3 DNA: TGTGCCAGCAGCTTTCGCGTACTAGGACAGGGGGACTATGGCTACACCTTC
J gene: TRBJ2-1; D gene: TRBD1; clone size: .; V gene: TRBV29-1; CDR3 protein: CSVETGPGGEVGNEQFF; CDR3 DNA: TGCAGCGTTGAAACTGGGCCAGGGGGCGAGGTAGGCAATGAGCAGTTCTTC
J gene: TRBJ1-3; D gene: TRBD1; clone size: .; V gene: TRBV5-6; CDR3 protein: CASSLRDRVISGNTIYF; CDR3 DNA: TGTGCCAGCAGCTTGAGGGACAGGGTCATCTCTGGAAACACCATATATTTT
J gene: TRBJ2-1; D gene: TRBD2; clone size: once; V gene: TRBV7-2; CDR3 protein: CASRQAGAGEQFF; CDR3 DNA: TGTGCCAGCAGGCAAGCGGGAGCGGGTGAGCAGTTCTTC
J gene: TRBJ1-2; D gene: .; clone size: .; V gene: TRBV4-2; CDR3 protein: CASSQDYGYTF; CDR3 DNA: TGTGCCAGCAGCCAGGACTATGGCTACACCTTC
J gene: TRBJ2-1; D gene: TRBD2; clone size: .; V gene: TRBV7-2; CDR3 protein: CASSFGAGGPYNEQFF; CDR3 DNA: TGTGCCAGCAGCTTCGGGGCGGGGGGCCCCTACAATGAGCAGTTCTTC
J gene: TRBJ2-7; D gene: TRBD2; clone size: .; V gene: TRBV27; CDR3 protein: CASTSGLYEQYF; CDR3 DNA: TGTGCCAGCACTAGCGGGTTATACGAGCAGTACTTC
J gene: TRBJ1-4; D gene: TRBD1; clone size: .; V gene: TRBV14; CDR3 protein: CASSHPGQINEKLFF; CDR3 DNA: TGTGCCAGCAGCCATCCGGGACAGATTAATGAAAAACTGTTTTTT